Presented here are 12 T cell receptor beta chains from one specimen sequenced in a study of T-cell reconstitution after alpha-beta-depleted transplantation in children. Unique molecular identifiers were built into the TCRbeta library. TCRdb re-analysed the PCR reads in MiXCR, keeping a single row per CDR3 protein. The top ten hold more than 2% of the sample, which has about 500,000 distinct CDR3 sequences, approximately 32% seen once. Sample: PBMCs from the stem cell graft donor, taken from the stem cell graft. These receptors were taken from a human donor who donated a stem cell graft to a child with aplastic anemia.

CDR3 region: CSAQEGTGSYEQYV. CDR3 bases: TGCAGTGCCCAAGAGGGGACAGGGTCCTACGAGCAGTACGTC. The chain is built from TRBV20-1 and TRBJ2-7; 9 nucleotides match TRBD1. The CDR3 has 14 residues. Germline values: CDR1 DFQATT, CDR2 SNEGSKA (reference sequence). V trimming: 6 bases; J trimming: 1 base; junction bases outside the gene matches: 7.

The chain has TRBV4-3 and TRBJ2-2; the D is unclear. Trimming took 0 bases from V and 3 from J, leaving 8 bases between them. The CDR3 runs to 15 residues. Germline values: CDR1 LGHNA, CDR2 YSLEER. This CDR3 reads CASSQDSWYTGELFF. Here the CDR3 DNA reads TGCGCCAGCAGCCAAGATAGTTGGTACACCGGGGAGCTGTTTTTT.

V gene TRBV27 combines with J gene TRBJ2-1; no clear D gene. The CDR3 extends over 13 amino acids. Germline loops: CDR1 MNHEY, CDR2 SMNVEV (reference sequence). V lost 6 bases and J lost 2, with 8 bases in between. The CDR3 is CASSPFAYNEQFF. Written as DNA, the CDR3 is TGTGCCAGCAGCCCCTTTGCCTACAATGAGCAGTTCTTC.

This clonotype was picked up a small number of times. The gene calls are TRBV12-3 or TRBV12-4 and TRBJ2-7; 11 bases match TRBD2. The length of the CDR3 is 14 residues. The junction had 4 bases not matched to a gene; V was cut back by 6 bases and J by 3 bases. In DNA, the CDR3 is TGTGCCAGCAGCCTAGCGGGAGGCCTCTACGAGCAGTACTTC. Encoded protein: CASSLAGGLYEQYF.

The rearrangement joins TRBV6-4 to TRBJ2-5; D is unresolved. V lost 2 bases to trimming and J lost 7 bases, with 14 bases between them. This CDR3 has 14 amino acids. Looked up from germline, CDR1 is MRHNA and CDR2 is SNTAGT. The CDR3 spells CASSDKRASRTQYF. CDR3 nucleotides: TGTGCCAGCAGTGACAAAAGGGCCTCCAGGACCCAGTACTTC.

This clonotype was recorded at least ten times. The chain recombines TRBV20-1 with TRBJ1-1; the D is unclear. This CDR3 contains 14 residues. The V end was cut by 3 bases, the J end by 3 bases, with 14 bases between. Germline CDR1 and CDR2: DFQATT and SNEGSKA (reference sequence). CDR3 in amino acids: CSARKVEGYTEAFF. CDR3 nucleotide sequence: TGCAGTGCTAGGAAAGTAGAGGGTTACACTGAAGCTTTCTTT.

This clonotype was observed a few times. This rearrangement joins TRBV6-5 to TRBJ1-5; no reliable D call. The CDR3 is made up of 14 amino acids. Trimming took off 0 bases at V and 7 bases at J, with 10 bases between the two ends. CDR1 is MNHEY and CDR2 is SVGAGI in the germline V gene. CDR3 residues: CASSYSPSWQPQHF. The CDR3 bases are TGTGCCAGCAGTTACTCGCCCAGCTGGCAGCCCCAGCATTTT.

CDR3 sequence: CSVDGVNTQYF. As DNA, the CDR3 is TGCAGCGTTGACGGGGTGAATACGCAGTATTTT. The J gene is TRBJ2-3, the V gene TRBV29-1; D is possibly TRBD2 (5 bases). The CDR3 is 11 residues long. Germline CDR1 and CDR2: SQVTM and ANQGSEA. Trimming left V 3 bases short and J 7 bases short, with 8 bases between.

The V and J genes are TRBV5-1 and TRBJ2-7; D possibly uses TRBD1 or TRBD2 (5 bases each). Germline lookup yields CDR1 SGHRS and CDR2 YFSETQ. The CDR3 totals 16 residues. The ends were cut back, 6 bases at V and 3 bases at J, with 22 bases in the middle. The CDR3 here is CASNLTPGTPFYEQYV. The DNA of the CDR3 is TGCGCCAGCAACCTAACGCCCGGGACCCCTTTCTACGAGCAGTACGTC.

The chain joins TRBV29-1 to TRBJ2-1, with D maybe TRBD2 (5 bases). This CDR3 contains 14 residues. Germline CDR1 is SQVTM and CDR2 is ANQGSEA. The CDR3 sequence: CIISGPGFGDEQFF. Written as DNA, the CDR3 is TGCATCATAAGCGGACCTGGGTTCGGGGATGAGCAGTTCTTC.

This clonotype was detected only a few times. The chain combines TRBV7-2 with TRBJ2-1; D gene uncertain. Trimming shortened V by 2 bases and J by 2 bases, and 10 bases separated the two germline ends. The CDR3 totals 15 residues. The germline V gene encodes CDR1 SGHTA and CDR2 FQGNSA. The DNA of the CDR3 is TGTGCCAGCAGCTTACTCGCGGCAACCTACAATGAGCAGTTCTTC. Translation gives CASSLLAATYNEQFF.

This clonotype was picked up a small number of times. The V gene is TRBV27, the J gene TRBJ1-1; tentatively, D is TRBD1 (5 bases). This CDR3 is 17 amino acids long. V lost 4 bases, J lost 2 bases, and 20 bases lay in between. Germline V lookup: CDR1 MNHEY, CDR2 SMNVEV (reference sequence). The CDR3, as DNA: TGTGCCAGCAGTTCCCCCCGAAGGGTTGGGGCCAACACTGAAGCTTTCTTT. Translated: CASSSPRRVGANTEAFF.